This entry describes one T cell receptor (beta chain). Its antigen is undetermined. This PCR relied on a set of 60 Vbeta primers and 13 Jbeta primers. This table comes from immunoSEQ multiplex PCR, and its TCRdb copy is limited to in-frame clones, with some not included. This sample yields some 130,000 clones, of which 80% are seen a single time; about 2.2% belongs to the top ten. V lost 5 bases and J lost 7; bases outside the gene matches: 5. Germline values: CDR1 SEHNR, CDR2 FQNEAQ (reference sequence). The CDR3 is 15 amino acids. This sample is drawn from a study of cytomegalovirus exposure and HLA in healthy donors. Study observations and caveats: Trimming of TCR beta V- and J-genes showed a link, identified in a later analysis, to a missense DCLRE1C variant.

The chain couples TRBV7-9 to TRBJ2-1; 13 bases align to TRBD2. Material: PBMCs. The TCR sequence derives from a man aged 25 to 40 in good health and CMV-seronegative. CDR3 sequence reads: CASSPPGLAGNEQFF. CDR3 DNA sequence: TGTGCCAGCAGCCCGCCGGGACTAGCGGGAAATGAGCAGTTCTTC.